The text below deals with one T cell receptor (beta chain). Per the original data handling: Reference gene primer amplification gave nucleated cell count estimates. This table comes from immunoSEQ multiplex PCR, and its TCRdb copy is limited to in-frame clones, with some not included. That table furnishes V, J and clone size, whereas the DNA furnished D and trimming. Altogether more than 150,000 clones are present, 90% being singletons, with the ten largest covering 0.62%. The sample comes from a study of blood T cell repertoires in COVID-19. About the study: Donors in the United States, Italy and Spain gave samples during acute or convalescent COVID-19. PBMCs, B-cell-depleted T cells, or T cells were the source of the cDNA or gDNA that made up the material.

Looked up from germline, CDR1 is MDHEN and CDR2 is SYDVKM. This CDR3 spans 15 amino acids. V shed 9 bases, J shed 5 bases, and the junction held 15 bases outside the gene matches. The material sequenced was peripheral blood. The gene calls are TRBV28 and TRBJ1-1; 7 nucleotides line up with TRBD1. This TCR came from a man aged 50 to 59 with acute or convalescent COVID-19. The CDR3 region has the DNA TGTGCCAGTGGCCCTCCGACAGGGAGGAGGACTGAAGCTTTCTTT. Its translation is CASGPPTGRRTEAFF.